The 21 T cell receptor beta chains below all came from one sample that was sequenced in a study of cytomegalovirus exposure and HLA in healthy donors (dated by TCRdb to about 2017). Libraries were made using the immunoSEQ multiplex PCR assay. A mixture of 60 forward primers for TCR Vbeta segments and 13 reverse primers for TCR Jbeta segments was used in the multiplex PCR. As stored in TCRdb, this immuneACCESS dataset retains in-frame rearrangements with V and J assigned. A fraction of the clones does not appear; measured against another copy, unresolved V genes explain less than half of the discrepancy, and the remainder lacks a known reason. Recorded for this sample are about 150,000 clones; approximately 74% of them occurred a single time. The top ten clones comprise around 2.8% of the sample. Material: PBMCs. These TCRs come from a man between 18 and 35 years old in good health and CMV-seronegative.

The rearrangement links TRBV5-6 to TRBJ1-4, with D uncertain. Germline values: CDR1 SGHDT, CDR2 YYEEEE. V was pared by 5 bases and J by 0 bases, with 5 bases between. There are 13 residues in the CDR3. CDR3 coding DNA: TGTGCCAGCAGGGCAACAACTAATGAAAAACTGTTTTTT. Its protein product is CASRATTNEKLFF.

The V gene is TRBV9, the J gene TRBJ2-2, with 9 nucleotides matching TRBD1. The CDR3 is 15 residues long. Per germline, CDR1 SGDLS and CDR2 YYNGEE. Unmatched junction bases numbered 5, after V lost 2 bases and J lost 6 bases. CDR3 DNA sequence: TGTGCCAGCAGCGTGGGACAGGGTGGTCCCGGGGAGCTGTTTTTT. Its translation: CASSVGQGGPGELFF.

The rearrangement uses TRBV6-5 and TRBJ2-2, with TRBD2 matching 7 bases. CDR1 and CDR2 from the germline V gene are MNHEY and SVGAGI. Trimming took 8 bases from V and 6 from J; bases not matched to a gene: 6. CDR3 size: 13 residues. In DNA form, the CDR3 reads TGTGCCAGCGGGAGGGGAATCGCCGGGGAGCTGTTTTTT. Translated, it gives CASGRGIAGELFF.

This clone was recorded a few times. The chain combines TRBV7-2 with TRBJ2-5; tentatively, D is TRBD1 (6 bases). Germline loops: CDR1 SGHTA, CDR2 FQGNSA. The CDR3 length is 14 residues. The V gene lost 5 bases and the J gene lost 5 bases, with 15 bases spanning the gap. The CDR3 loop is CASSLEQGMETQYF. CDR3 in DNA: TGTGCCAGCAGCCTCGAACAGGGTATGGAGACCCAGTACTTC.

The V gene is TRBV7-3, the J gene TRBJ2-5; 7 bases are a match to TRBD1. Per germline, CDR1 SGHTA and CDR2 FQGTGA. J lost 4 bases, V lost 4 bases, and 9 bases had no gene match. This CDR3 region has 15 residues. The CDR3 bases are TGTGCCAGCAGCTCTAACAGCGACAGGGCAGAGACCCAGTACTTC. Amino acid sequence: CASSSNSDRAETQYF.

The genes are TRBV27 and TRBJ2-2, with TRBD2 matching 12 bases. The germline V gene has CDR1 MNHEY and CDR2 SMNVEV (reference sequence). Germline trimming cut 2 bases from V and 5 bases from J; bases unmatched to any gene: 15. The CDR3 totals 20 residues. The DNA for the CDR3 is TGTGCCAGCAGTTTAAGGGTCCTAGCGGGGGGGCCTGTGGGAACCGGGGAGCTGTTTTTT. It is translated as CASSLRVLAGGPVGTGELFF.

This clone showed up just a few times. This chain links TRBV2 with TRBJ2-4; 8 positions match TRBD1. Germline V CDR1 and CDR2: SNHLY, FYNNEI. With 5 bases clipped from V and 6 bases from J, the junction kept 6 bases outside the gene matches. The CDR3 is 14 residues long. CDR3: CASSFDRGRNIQYF. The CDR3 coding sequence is TGTGCCAGCAGTTTTGACAGGGGAAGAAACATTCAGTACTTC.

This chain's CDR3 is CASSESWAGSTDTQYF. The CDR3 DNA reads as TGCGCCAGCAGTGAGTCCTGGGCGGGAAGCACAGATACGCAGTATTTT. The V and J genes are TRBV10-1 and TRBJ2-3; tentatively, D is TRBD2 (6 bases). CDR1 is WNHNN, CDR2 SYGVQD, per germline (reference sequence). The CDR3 loop spans 16 amino acids. The ends were cut back, 0 bases at V and 0 bases at J, with 10 bases in the middle.

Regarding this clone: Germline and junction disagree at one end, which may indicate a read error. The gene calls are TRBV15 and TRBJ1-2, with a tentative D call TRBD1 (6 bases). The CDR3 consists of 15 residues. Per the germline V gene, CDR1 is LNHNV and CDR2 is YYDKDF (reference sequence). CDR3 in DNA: TGTGCCACCACCCCGGGGGGGGCCTCTAATTATGGCTACACCTTC. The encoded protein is CATTPGGASNYGYTF. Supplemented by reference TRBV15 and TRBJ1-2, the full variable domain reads DAMVIQNPRYQVTQFGKPVTLSCSQTLNHNVMYWYQQKSSQAPKLLFHYYDKDFNNEADTPDNFQSRRPNTSFCFLDIRSPGLGDTAMYLCATTPGGASNYGYTFGSGTRLTVV.

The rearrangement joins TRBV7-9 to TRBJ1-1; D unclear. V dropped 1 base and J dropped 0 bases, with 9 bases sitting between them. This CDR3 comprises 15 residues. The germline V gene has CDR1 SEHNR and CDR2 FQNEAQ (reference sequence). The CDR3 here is CASSLVGALNTEAFF. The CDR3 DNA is TGTGCCAGCAGCTTAGTCGGAGCCTTGAACACTGAAGCTTTCTTT.

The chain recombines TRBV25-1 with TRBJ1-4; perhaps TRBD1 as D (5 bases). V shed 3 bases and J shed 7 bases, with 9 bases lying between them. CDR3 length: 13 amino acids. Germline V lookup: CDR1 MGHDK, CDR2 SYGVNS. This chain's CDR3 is CASSDGAVEKLFF. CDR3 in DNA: TGTGCCAGCAGTGATGGGGCAGTTGAAAAACTGTTTTTT.

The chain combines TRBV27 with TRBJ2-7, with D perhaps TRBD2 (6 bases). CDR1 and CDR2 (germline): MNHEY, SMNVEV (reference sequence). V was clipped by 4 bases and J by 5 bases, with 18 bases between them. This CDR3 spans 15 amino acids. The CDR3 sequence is CASSSPGMGGNEQYF. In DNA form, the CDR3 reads TGTGCCAGCAGTTCCCCCGGAATGGGGGGTAACGAGCAGTACTTC.

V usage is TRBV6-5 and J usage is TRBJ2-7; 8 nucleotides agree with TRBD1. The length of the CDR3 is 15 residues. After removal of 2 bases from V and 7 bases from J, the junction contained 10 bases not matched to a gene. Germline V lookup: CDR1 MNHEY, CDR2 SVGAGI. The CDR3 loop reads CASSYNAGGEPEQYF. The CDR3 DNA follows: TGTGCCAGCAGTTACAACGCAGGGGGCGAACCTGAGCAGTACTTC.

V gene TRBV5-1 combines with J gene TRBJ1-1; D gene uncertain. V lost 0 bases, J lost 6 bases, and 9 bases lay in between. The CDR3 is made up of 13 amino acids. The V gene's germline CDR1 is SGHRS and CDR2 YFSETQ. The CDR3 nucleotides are TGCGCCAGCAGCTTGGAGAGTTTCCCTGAAGCTTTCTTT. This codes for CASSLESFPEAFF.

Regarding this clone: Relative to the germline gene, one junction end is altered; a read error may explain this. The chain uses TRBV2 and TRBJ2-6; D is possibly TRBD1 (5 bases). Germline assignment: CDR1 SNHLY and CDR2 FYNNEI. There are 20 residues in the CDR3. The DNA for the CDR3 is TGTGCCAGCGCCCTTGCTTCCTCAGGGCCACCCAGCTCTGGGGCCAACGGCCTGACTTTC. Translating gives CASALASSGPPSSGANGLTF.

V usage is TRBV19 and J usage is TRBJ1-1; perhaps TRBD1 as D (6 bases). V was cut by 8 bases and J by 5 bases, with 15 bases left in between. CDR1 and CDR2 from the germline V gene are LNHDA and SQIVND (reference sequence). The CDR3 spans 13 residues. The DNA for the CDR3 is TGTGCCAGTGCCCAAACAGGGAAGACTGAAGCTTTCTTT. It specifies CASAQTGKTEAFF.

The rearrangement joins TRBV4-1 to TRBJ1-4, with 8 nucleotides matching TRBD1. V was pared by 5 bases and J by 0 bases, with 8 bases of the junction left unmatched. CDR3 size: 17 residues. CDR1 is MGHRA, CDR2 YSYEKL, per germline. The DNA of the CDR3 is TGCGCCAGCAGCAGCAGACAGGGGACTGCAACTAATGAAAAACTGTTTTTT. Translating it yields CASSSRQGTATNEKLFF.

CDR3 loop: CASSPVTGEDQPQHF. In DNA form, the CDR3 reads TGTGCCAGCTCACCCGTAACAGGGGAGGATCAGCCCCAGCATTTT. V is TRBV18 and J is TRBJ1-5, with 7 positions matching TRBD1. This CDR3 has 15 amino acids. The trim removed 3 bases at V and 5 bases at J, leaving 7 bases unmatched. The V gene's germline CDR1 is KGHSH and CDR2 LQKENI.

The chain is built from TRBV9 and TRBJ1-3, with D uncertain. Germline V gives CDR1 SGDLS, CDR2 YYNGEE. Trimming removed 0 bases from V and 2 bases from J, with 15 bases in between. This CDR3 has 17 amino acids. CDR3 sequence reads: CASSVAVQEVAGNTIYF. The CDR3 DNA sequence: TGTGCCAGCAGCGTAGCTGTGCAGGAGGTCGCTGGAAACACCATATATTTT.

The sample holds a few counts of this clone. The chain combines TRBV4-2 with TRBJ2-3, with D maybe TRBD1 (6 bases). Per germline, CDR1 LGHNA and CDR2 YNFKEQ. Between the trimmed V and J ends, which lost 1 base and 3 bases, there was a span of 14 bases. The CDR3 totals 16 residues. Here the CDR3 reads CASSQAEGVPTDTQYF. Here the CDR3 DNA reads TGTGCCAGCAGCCAAGCCGAGGGGGTTCCTACAGATACGCAGTATTTT.

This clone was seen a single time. This CDR3 is CASKYFPGGNSPLHF. CDR3 sequence (DNA): TGTGCCAGCAAGTACTTCCCGGGGGGTAATTCACCCCTCCACTTT. The chain combines TRBV6-5 with TRBJ1-6; a possible D gene is TRBD1 (5 bases). V was pared by 7 bases and J by 6 bases, with 16 bases between. This CDR3 region has 15 residues. Germline CDR1 and CDR2: MNHEY and SVGAGI.